The rows below give T cell receptor beta chains drawn from one sample of a study of regulatory T cells in long-lasting Graves disease. TCRdb called the multiplex PCR reads again in MiXCR, with one record for every CDR3 protein. The sample consists of some 500,000 distinct CDR3 sequences, about 16% of them appearing once. The same sample was also studied in work on T cells in Graves' hyperthyroidism and ophthalmopathy.

Sequences were derived from peripheral blood mononuclear cells (PBMCs), sampled at new diagnosis, from a patient treated with antithyroid drugs. These receptors all stem from a woman aged 35-60 years with Graves disease. Each CDR3 is given with its conserved first and last residue. Each record gives: J gene, V gene, clone size, D gene, CDR3 DNA, CDR3 protein. A D gene is named only where the DNA matches it firmly. Rows may omit the clone size; those that give it use once, few, many or a size class.

TRBJ1-5 TRBV24-1 many - TGTGCCACCAGTGATTTATGCGCCTGCAATCAGCCCCAGCATTTT CATSDLCACNQPQHF
TRBJ2-5 TRBV5-4 - TRBD2 TGTGCCAGCAGCGATCGGGACTACGAGACCCAGTACTTC CASSDRDYETQYF
TRBJ2-7 TRBV9 - TRBD2 TGTGCCAGCAGCGTAGATGGTCGAGCGGGGGGGCCCCACGAGCAGTACTTC CASSVDGRAGGPHEQYF
TRBJ1-1 TRBV6-1 many - TGTGCCAGCAGTGAAGTGGGGGGGAACACTGAAGCTTTCTTT CASSEVGGNTEAFF
TRBJ2-1 TRBV5-1 many TRBD2 TGCGCCAGCAGCCTAGACCTAGCGGGGGGGCCGAGTGAGCAGTTCTTC CASSLDLAGGPSEQFF
TRBJ1-1 TRBV5-6 many TRBD1 TGTGCCAGCAGACAGGGGCCCGGGACTGAAGCTTTCTTT CASRQGPGTEAFF
TRBJ1-5 TRBV27 many - TGTGCCAGCAGTTCGAACGACAGGAATCAGCCCCAGCATTTT CASSSNDRNQPQHF
TRBJ2-7 TRBV15 many - TGTGCCACCAGCATTTTCAGGGGAGCCTACGAGCAGTACTTC CATSIFRGAYEQYF
TRBJ2-3 TRBV12-3/TRBV12-4 many - TGTGCCAGCAGTTTCTTCCAGGGAACAGATACGCAGTATTTT CASSFFQGTDTQYF
TRBJ2-1 TRBV10-1 - - TGCGCCAGCAGCACCGGGACCAACAATGAGCAGTTCTTC CASSTGTNNEQFF
TRBJ2-5 TRBV7-8 many TRBD1 TGTGCCAGCAGCATACCACAGGGGGCTCAAGAGACCCAGTACTTC CASSIPQGAQETQYF
TRBJ2-1 TRBV7-9 - - TGTGCCAGCAGCTTTTTCTTTGAGGGGTATGAGCAGTTCTTC CASSFFFEGYEQFF